The source of this TCR beta chain is a study of human T cells and chemical hapten exposure. Trimming at V came to 3 bases and at J to 5 bases, leaving 10 bases not matched to a gene. Looked up from germline, CDR1 is KGHSH and CDR2 is LQKENI. The CDR3 is made up of 16 amino acids. This clonotype was detected a few times. TCRdb re-derived calls from the RACE reads in MiXCR, one entry per CDR3 protein. The sample carries 300,000 to 450,000 distinct CDR3 sequences, roughly 4.6% recorded once. Time point here: pre-sensitization, week 0. Sample treatment: therapeutic diphenylcyclopropenone sensitization with weekly scalp DPC.

The chain recombines TRBV18 with TRBJ2-3, with 8 bases identical to TRBD2. The receptor comes from a woman aged 45-65 years with alopecia areata. Some clones in this sample may be carry-over from other donors' samples. Material: whole blood, obtained in connection with sensitization to the hapten diphenylcyclopropenone (DPC). CDR3 region: CASSPRAGAVVDTQYF. The CDR3 bases are TGTGCCAGCTCACCTAGAGCGGGAGCAGTTGTAGATACGCAGTATTTT.